This passage covers 2 T cell receptor beta chains from one sample sequenced in a study of spatial heterogeneity in lung cancer. These TCRs are of unknown antigen specificity. Study-wide points: Higher tumor mutation counts went along with higher counts of expanded intratumoral alpha and beta TCRs.

Indicated time point: sample taken at primary tumor resection. TCRdb redid the calling of the 5' RACE reads with MiXCR, one entry per CDR3 protein. The sample records 4,500 to 5,000 distinct CDR3 sequences, less than 30% being singletons. This sample comprised lung tumor tissue, obtained at surgery. The receptors were gathered from a female donor with early-stage non-small cell lung cancer.

This clonotype was observed many times. The chain recombines TRBV6-5 with TRBJ2-7; TRBD1 agrees at 9 bases. The CDR3 spans 14 residues. Germline values: CDR1 MNHEY, CDR2 SVGAGI. After removal of 6 bases from V and 5 bases from J, the junction contained 8 bases not matched to a gene. This chain's CDR3 is CASSSGQGSHEQYF. CDR3 sequence (DNA): TGTGCCAGCAGCTCGGGACAGGGTTCTCACGAGCAGTACTTC.

This clonotype is medium-sized within its sample. The chain combines TRBV28 with TRBJ1-3; the D gene is possibly TRBD1 (5 bases). Trimming left V 10 bases short and J 4 bases short, with 17 bases between. This CDR3 is built from 14 residues. The germline gives CDR1 MDHEN, CDR2 SYDVKM. The CDR3 region is CATREGRSGNTIYF. The CDR3 nucleotides are TGTGCCACCCGGGAGGGGAGATCAGGAAACACCATATATTTT.